One sample yielded the 29 T cell receptor beta chains listed below, sequenced in a study of CD8 T cells in Susac syndrome. It was with random hexamers that about 0.45 to 1 ug RNA was reverse transcribed. TCRdb analysed the immunoSEQ multiplex PCR reads with MiXCR anew, one entry per CDR3 protein. The table shows tens of thousands of distinct CDR3 sequences, with approximately 96% occurring only once. The source material was CD4+ T cells from PBMCs. The receptors were sampled from a human donor with multiple sclerosis.

The rearrangement uses TRBV7-9 and TRBJ2-3; D not resolved. The V and J ends lost 5 bases and 3 bases respectively, with 9 bases between them. The V gene's germline CDR1 is SEHNR and CDR2 FQNEAQ (reference sequence). The CDR3 is made up of 13 amino acids. The CDR3 protein is CASSPKRTDTQYF. In DNA, the CDR3 is TGTGCCAGCAGCCCTAAGAGGACAGATACGCAGTATTTT.

The chain employs TRBV7-9 and TRBJ2-7, with 11 bases aligning to TRBD2. After removal of 8 bases from V and 1 base from J, the junction contained 7 bases not matched to a gene. Germline CDR1 is SEHNR and CDR2 is FQNEAQ (reference sequence). This CDR3 spans 15 amino acids. CDR3 sequence (DNA): TGTGCCAGCGCATCTCCTAGCGGGGGGTCCTACGAGCAGTACTTC. Translated, it gives CASASPSGGSYEQYF.

The chain recombines TRBV11-3 with TRBJ2-5, with TRBD2 matching 7 bases. This CDR3 spans 13 amino acids. The germline gives CDR1 SGHNT, CDR2 YENEEA. The trim removed 5 bases at V and 4 bases at J, leaving 4 bases unmatched. CDR3 region: CASSPTSIETQYF. CDR3 nucleotide sequence: TGTGCCAGCAGCCCGACTAGCATAGAGACCCAGTACTTC.

The chain employs TRBV5-1 and TRBJ2-3; 8 bases map to TRBD1. In germline, CDR1 is SGHRS, CDR2 YFSETQ. This CDR3 region has 16 residues. Trimming at V came to 5 bases and at J to 0 bases, leaving 8 bases not matched to a gene. CDR3 sequence (DNA): TGCGCCAGCAGTTACAGGGGGGCCTCTAGCACAGATACGCAGTATTTT. This translates into CASSYRGASSTDTQYF.

The genes are TRBV28 and TRBJ1-2; TRBD1 might be the D (5 bases). Germline CDR1 is MDHEN and CDR2 is SYDVKM. The CDR3 is made up of 13 amino acids. V shed 5 bases and J shed 4 bases, with 11 bases lying between them. CDR3 in amino acids: CASSEVQGYGYTF. CDR3 nucleotides: TGTGCCAGCAGTGAGGTCCAGGGCTATGGCTACACCTTC.

This sequence joins TRBV11-1 and TRBJ1-3; 12 bases are a match to TRBD1. Germline V gene sequence: CDR1 SGHAT, CDR2 FQDESV (reference sequence). The CDR3 runs to 20 residues. V trimming: 5 bases; J trimming: 2 bases; junction bases outside the gene matches: 16. CDR3 residues: CASSPNFLRDRGLAGNTIYF. The DNA of the CDR3 is TGTGCCAGCAGCCCCAATTTTCTCCGGGACAGGGGGCTTGCTGGAAACACCATATATTTT. Full variable domain (rest looked up from reference TRBV11-1 and TRBJ1-3): EAEVAQSPRYKITEKSQAVAFWCDPISGHATLYWYRQILGQGPELLVQFQDESVVDDSQLPKDRFSAERLKGVDSTLKIQPAELGDSAMYLCASSPNFLRDRGLAGNTIYFGEGSWLTVV.

This rearrangement joins TRBV7-2 to TRBJ1-2, with TRBD1 identical over 7 bases. Trimming took 5 bases from V and 0 from J; bases not matched to a gene: 6. The germline V gene has CDR1 SGHTA and CDR2 FQGNSA. This CDR3 contains 15 residues. The CDR3 region has the DNA TGTGCCAGCAGCGCCGGGACAGCATCTAACTATGGCTACACCTTC. Its translation: CASSAGTASNYGYTF.

V is TRBV29-1 and J is TRBJ2-3; D remains unclear. Germline V gene sequence: CDR1 SQVTM, CDR2 ANQGSEA. This CDR3 has 10 amino acids. V was clipped by 6 bases and J by 5 bases, with 6 bases between them. CDR3 residues: CSVAIDTQYF. As DNA, the CDR3 is TGCAGCGTGGCTATAGATACGCAGTATTTT.

The chain uses TRBV7-9 and TRBJ1-2, with TRBD1 identical over 7 bases. J lost 4 bases, V lost 10 bases, and 9 bases had no gene match. The germline V gene encodes CDR1 SEHNR and CDR2 FQNEAQ (reference sequence). This CDR3 is built from 13 residues. The CDR3 nucleotides are TGTGCCATACCCTCGGACAGGCTCTATGGCTACACCTTC. Amino acids: CAIPSDRLYGYTF.

CDR3 sequence (DNA): TGTGCCAGCAGCCCCAGCCCAGGAGCCTACGAGCAGTACTTC. Its translation: CASSPSPGAYEQYF. The V gene is TRBV7-8, the J gene TRBJ2-7; no firm D call. Trimming took 5 bases from V and 2 from J, leaving 13 bases between them. The CDR3 is made up of 14 amino acids. From germline, CDR1 is SGHVS and CDR2 FQNEAQ.

The chain employs TRBV7-8 and TRBJ1-6; no clear D gene. The V gene's germline CDR1 is SGHVS and CDR2 FQNEAQ. CDR3 length: 15 amino acids. Trimming took off 3 bases at V and 3 bases at J, with 9 bases between the two ends. For the CDR3, the DNA is TGTGCCAGCAGCTTCTCGGAGAACTATAATTCACCCCTCCACTTT. It is translated as CASSFSENYNSPLHF.

This chain connects TRBV20-1 to TRBJ2-7; the match to TRBD2 covers 13 bases. The CDR3 is made up of 16 amino acids. Germline V gene data show CDR1 as DFQATT and CDR2 as SNEGSKA (reference sequence). Unmatched junction bases numbered 13, after V lost 6 bases and J lost 5 bases. CDR3 nucleotides: TGCAGTGCGCAACCACTAGCGGGGGGGCGACGGAACGAGCAGTACTTC. Translation gives CSAQPLAGGRRNEQYF.

The chain employs TRBV28 and TRBJ1-2; 9 bases fit TRBD1. The CDR3 covers 13 residues. The junction had 7 bases not matched to a gene; V was cut back by 6 bases and J by 8 bases. The germline CDR1 and CDR2 sequences are MDHEN and SYDVKM. For the CDR3, the DNA is TGTGCCAGCAGCCGGGGACAGGGTTTAGGCTACACCTTC. Its protein is CASSRGQGLGYTF.

V gene TRBV2 combines with J gene TRBJ2-7, with D perhaps TRBD1 (6 bases). The CDR3 covers 15 residues. Germline assignment: CDR1 SNHLY and CDR2 FYNNEI. Trimming shortened V by 6 bases and J by 5 bases, and 20 bases separated the two germline ends. This CDR3 reads CASSLYQGSGDEQYF. CDR3 nucleotide sequence: TGTGCCAGCAGCCTCTATCAGGGGAGTGGTGACGAGCAGTACTTC.

This clonotype was detected once. The chain couples TRBV5-1 to TRBJ2-1; 9 bases line up with TRBD1. This CDR3 has 16 residues. Germline CDR1 SGHRS, CDR2 YFSETQ. With 0 bases clipped from V and 2 bases from J, the junction kept 3 bases outside the gene matches. The CDR3 loop reads CASSLDGTGPYNEQFF. Here the CDR3 DNA reads TGCGCCAGCAGCTTGGATGGGACAGGGCCCTACAATGAGCAGTTCTTC.

This clonotype was detected only once. The chain carries TRBV5-6 and TRBJ2-7, with D tentatively TRBD1 (6 bases). This CDR3 spans 14 amino acids. The germline V and J ends were trimmed by 4 bases and 2 bases, with 13 bases remaining between them. Germline V CDR1 and CDR2: SGHDT, YYEEEE. The CDR3 loop is CASSEQGRPYEQYF. The CDR3 DNA is TGTGCCAGCAGCGAGCAGGGGAGACCCTACGAGCAGTACTTC.

The V and J genes are TRBV20-1 and TRBJ2-2; 8 bases map to TRBD1. Losses at the gene ends were 5 bases for V and 1 base for J; bases not matched to a gene: 6. Germline V gene data show CDR1 as DFQATT and CDR2 as SNEGSKA (reference sequence). This CDR3 has 15 amino acids. The CDR3 here is CSAETGTGNTGELFF. In DNA form, the CDR3 reads TGCAGTGCTGAGACCGGGACAGGGAACACCGGGGAGCTGTTTTTT.

The chain uses TRBV20-1 and TRBJ2-5; TRBD2 aligns across 11 bases. Germline CDR1 and CDR2: DFQATT and SNEGSKA (reference sequence). The CDR3 has 17 residues. V shed 1 base and J 5 bases; nucleotides not matched to a gene: 12. CDR3 loop: CSARAGTSGYLGETQYF. CDR3 coding DNA: TGCAGTGCTAGAGCCGGGACTAGCGGTTACTTAGGGGAGACCCAGTACTTC.

V gene TRBV6-6 combines with J gene TRBJ2-7; no reliable D call. Trimming cost V 4 bases and J 4 bases, with 11 bases left between them. This CDR3 has 13 residues. The germline gives CDR1 MNHNY, CDR2 SVGAGI (reference sequence). CDR3 sequence (DNA): TGTGCCAGCAGTTCCCCTCGAAGTTACGAGCAGTACTTC. It translates to CASSSPRSYEQYF.

This clonotype was detected only once. The genes are TRBV12-3 or TRBV12-4 and TRBJ2-3; D is possibly TRBD1 or TRBD2 (5 bases each). The length of the CDR3 is 15 residues. The V end was cut by 6 bases, the J end by 0 bases, with 13 bases between. The CDR3 region is CASRLRGGSTDTQYF. Written as DNA, the CDR3 is TGTGCCAGCAGGTTAAGGGGCGGGAGCACAGATACGCAGTATTTT.

The J gene is TRBJ2-7, the V gene TRBV29-1; weak D call: TRBD2 (5 bases). The CDR3 is 14 amino acids. Germline CDR1 SQVTM, CDR2 ANQGSEA. V was trimmed by 1 base and J by 7 bases, leaving 17 bases between them. The CDR3 DNA reads as TGCAGCGTTGAAGTGCAGAGGTTCAGGAGGGAGCAGTACTTC. This sequence encodes CSVEVQRFRREQYF.

The rearrangement joins TRBV6-1 to TRBJ1-6; TRBD1 matches 7 bases. Unmatched junction bases numbered 4, after V lost 3 bases and J lost 5 bases. CDR1 is MNHNS, CDR2 SASEGT, per germline. The CDR3 spans 15 residues. For the CDR3, the DNA is TGTGCCAGCAGTGAGGCCGGGACAGATAATTCACCCCTCCACTTT. Its protein is CASSEAGTDNSPLHF.

The chain uses TRBV15 and TRBJ1-6; D is uncertain. The CDR3 sequence is 14 residues long. V was pared by 0 bases and J by 11 bases, with 11 bases between. CDR1 is LNHNV, CDR2 YYDKDF, per germline (reference sequence). The CDR3 DNA follows: TGTGCCACCAGCAGAGATTTTAACAGTCCACCCCTCCACTTT. Translation: CATSRDFNSPPLHF.

The V gene is TRBV7-9, the J gene TRBJ1-6; no firm D call. This CDR3 contains 16 residues. Germline V gene data show CDR1 as SEHNR and CDR2 as FQNEAQ (reference sequence). V lost 2 bases and J lost 0, with 8 bases in between. As DNA, the CDR3 is TGTGCCAGCAGCTTATCCCTAAGCTCCTATAATTCACCCCTCCACTTT. Protein product: CASSLSLSSYNSPLHF. Complete variable domain (other parts from reference TRBV7-9 and TRBJ1-6): DTGVSQNPRHKITKRGQNVTFRCDPISEHNRLYWYRQTLGQGPEFLTYFQNEAQLEKSRLLSDRFSAERPKGSFSTLEIQRTEQGDSAMYLCASSLSLSSYNSPLHFGNGTRLTVT.

J is TRBJ1-2 and V is TRBV20-1; 10 positions agree with TRBD1. The CDR3 is 13 residues long. CDR1 and CDR2 (germline): DFQATT, SNEGSKA (reference sequence). The J segment lost 5 bases and the V segment lost 5 bases, leaving 5 bases of the junction unmatched. This CDR3 reads CSAPGTGDYGYTF. In nucleotides, the CDR3 is TGCAGTGCTCCCGGGACAGGGGATTATGGCTACACCTTC.

The chain employs TRBV3-1 and TRBJ2-3, with a possible D match to TRBD2 (5 bases). Germline loops: CDR1 LGHDT, CDR2 YNNKEL (reference sequence). The CDR3 spans 17 residues. Trimming cost V 1 base and J 5 bases, with 19 bases left between them. The CDR3 spells CASSQGWLGRAKDTQYF. CDR3 DNA sequence: TGTGCCAGCAGCCAAGGCTGGCTGGGGAGAGCAAAAGATACGCAGTATTTT.

V and J are TRBV29-1 and TRBJ1-2; no definite D call. The CDR3 spans 15 residues. The germline gives CDR1 SQVTM, CDR2 ANQGSEA. Between the trimmed V and J ends, which lost 5 bases and 6 bases, there was a span of 22 bases. The CDR3 nucleotides are TGCAGCGTTCGGGAATTAGGAGTATGGTATAATGGCTACACCTTC. This gives the protein CSVRELGVWYNGYTF.

V gene TRBV7-2 combines with J gene TRBJ2-7; D unresolved. V was pared by 5 bases and J by 6 bases, with 11 bases between. CDR1 SGHTA and CDR2 FQGNSA come from the germline V gene. The CDR3 runs to 12 residues. CDR3 nucleotide sequence: TGTGCCAGCAGCACACTCCAGAGCGAGCAGTACTTC. Its translation is CASSTLQSEQYF.

The chain couples TRBV7-3 to TRBJ1-1; no clear D. The germline gives CDR1 SGHTA, CDR2 FQGTGA. The CDR3 has 14 residues. V lost 2 bases to trimming and J lost 4 bases, with 11 bases between them. The CDR3 sequence is CASSLFGDSTEAFF. The CDR3, as DNA: TGTGCCAGCAGCTTATTCGGAGATAGCACTGAAGCTTTCTTT.